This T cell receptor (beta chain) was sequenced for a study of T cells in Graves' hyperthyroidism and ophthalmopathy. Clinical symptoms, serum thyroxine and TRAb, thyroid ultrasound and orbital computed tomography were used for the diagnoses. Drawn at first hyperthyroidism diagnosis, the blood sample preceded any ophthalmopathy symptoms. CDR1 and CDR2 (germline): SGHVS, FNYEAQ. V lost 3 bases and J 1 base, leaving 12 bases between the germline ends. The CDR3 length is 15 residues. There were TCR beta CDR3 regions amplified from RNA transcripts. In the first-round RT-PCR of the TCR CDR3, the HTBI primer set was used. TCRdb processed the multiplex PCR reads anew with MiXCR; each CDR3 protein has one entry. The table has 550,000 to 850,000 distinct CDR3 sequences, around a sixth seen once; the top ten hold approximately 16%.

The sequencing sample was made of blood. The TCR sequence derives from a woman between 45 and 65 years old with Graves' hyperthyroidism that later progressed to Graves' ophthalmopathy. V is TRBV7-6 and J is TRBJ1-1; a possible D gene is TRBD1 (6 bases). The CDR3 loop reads CASSLGLQGNTEAFF. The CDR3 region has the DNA TGTGCCAGCAGCTTGGGGTTACAGGGGAACACTGAAGCTTTCTTT.